These 5 T cell receptor beta chains came from one sample sequenced in a study of PD-L1 blockade in urothelial cancer. Clones were read by immunoSEQ multiplex PCR, and TCRdb kept only the in-frame ones, dropping some. The sample lists 100,000 or so clones, about 89% occurring once. Sequencing used PBMCs, obtained around atezolizumab (anti-PD-L1) treatment. These receptors all come from a woman over 75 with urothelial cancer.

This clone was observed a single time. The gene calls are TRBV5-1 and TRBJ2-3; D possibly corresponds to TRBD2 (5 bases). Germline V lookup: CDR1 SGHRS, CDR2 YFSETQ. Deletions cut 1 base from V and 2 bases from J, with 8 bases between. The CDR3 extends over 14 amino acids. The CDR3 sequence: CASSLTDFTDTQYF. CDR3 DNA sequence: TGCGCCAGCAGCTTGACGGACTTCACAGATACGCAGTATTTT. Supplemented by reference TRBV5-1 and TRBJ2-3, the full variable domain reads KAGVTQTPRYLIKTRGQQVTLSCSPISGHRSVSWYQQTPGQGLQFLFEYFSETQRNKGNFPGRFSGRQFSNSRSEMNVSTLELGDSALYLCASSLTDFTDTQYFGPGTRLTVL.

V gene TRBV19 combines with J gene TRBJ2-1; TRBD2 aligns across 12 bases. Germline CDR1 and CDR2: LNHDA and SQIVND (reference sequence). Trimming at V came to 3 bases and at J to 7 bases, leaving 10 bases not matched to a gene. The length of the CDR3 is 17 residues. The CDR3: CASSILAGGGAENEQFF. The CDR3 nucleotides are TGTGCCAGTAGTATCCTAGCGGGAGGGGGCGCGGAGAATGAGCAGTTCTTC.

The chain combines TRBV7-2 with TRBJ1-2, with D tentatively TRBD1 (6 bases). Trimming took 3 bases from V and 4 from J, leaving 15 bases between them. The germline V gene encodes CDR1 SGHTA and CDR2 FQGNSA. CDR3 length: 15 residues. Here the CDR3 reads CASSLGGGGSYGYTF. CDR3 bases: TGTGCCAGCAGCTTGGGGGGAGGGGGTAGCTATGGCTACACCTTC.

The chain has TRBV5-4 and TRBJ2-1, with 9 bases matching TRBD2. V was clipped by 0 bases and J by 5 bases; unmatched bases: 3. The CDR3 extends over 15 amino acids. Germline V gene lookup returns CDR1 SGHNT and CDR2 YYREEE (reference sequence). CDR3 sequence: CASSLETSGNNEQFF. DNA of the CDR3: TGTGCCAGCAGCTTGGAGACTAGCGGAAACAATGAGCAGTTCTTC.

This chain uses TRBV9 with TRBJ1-1; no clear D. With 6 bases removed from V and 0 bases from J, the gap between germline ends came to 9 bases. Germline V gene sequence: CDR1 SGDLS, CDR2 YYNGEE. This CDR3 comprises 13 residues. This CDR3 is CASTMLMNTEAFF. As DNA, the CDR3 is TGTGCCAGCACAATGCTAATGAACACTGAAGCTTTCTTT.